Presented here are 32 T cell receptor beta chains from one specimen sequenced in a study of T cells after posttransplantation cyclophosphamide. Cells defined as naive were viable CD3+CD4+ or CD3+CD8+ and CCR7+CD45RA+CD45RO-CD95-CD27+CD28+. The data were produced by immunoSEQ multiplex PCR, yet TCRdb's version contains in-frame clones alone and is incomplete. The data show around 16,000 clones, 94% seen once. The sample was naive CD4+ T cells sorted from blood. Receptor source: a woman aged 45-59 years in good health and a related stem cell transplant donor.

This chain uses TRBV6-1 with TRBJ1-5; D unresolved. V lost 6 bases, J lost 0 bases, and 9 bases lay in between. CDR1 is MNHNS and CDR2 is SASEGT in the germline V gene. This CDR3 is built from 14 residues. The CDR3 sequence: CASRIDYSNQPQHF. CDR3 bases: TGTGCCAGCAGGATAGATTATAGCAATCAGCCCCAGCATTTT.

The CDR3 sequence: CASSQIGRGQPQHF. The CDR3 nucleotides read TGTGCCAGCAGCCAAATCGGCAGGGGGCAGCCCCAGCATTTT. The chain couples TRBV4-2 to TRBJ1-5, with 7 bases identical to TRBD1. From germline, CDR1 is LGHNA and CDR2 YNFKEQ. The V segment lost 2 bases and the J segment 7 bases; nucleotides outside the gene matches: 5. CDR3 length equals 14 residues.

This clone was recorded once. The chain recombines TRBV19 with TRBJ2-1; D is possibly TRBD2 (6 bases). The germline V gene has CDR1 LNHDA and CDR2 SQIVND (reference sequence). Trimming left V 4 bases short and J 2 bases short, with 18 bases between. This CDR3 has 17 amino acids. The CDR3 here is CASSTWDSMVTYNEQFF. The CDR3 DNA sequence: TGTGCCAGTAGTACCTGGGACTCCATGGTCACCTACAATGAGCAGTTCTTC.

The chain combines TRBV28 with TRBJ2-4, with 9 bases aligning to TRBD2. CDR1 is MDHEN, CDR2 SYDVKM, per germline. This CDR3 has 18 residues. V shed 2 bases, J shed 1 base, and the junction held 9 bases outside the gene matches. The CDR3 region has the DNA TGTGCCAGCAGTTTAATAGATAGCGGGGGTTCGGCCAAAAACATTCAGTACTTC. Its protein product is CASSLIDSGGSAKNIQYF.

The CDR3 DNA follows: TGTGCCAGCAGCCCCCGGGAGGCGAGAGAGACCCAGTACTTC. It codes for CASSPREARETQYF. The chain uses TRBV9 and TRBJ2-5; TRBD2 agrees at 7 bases. V lost 4 bases, J lost 4 bases, and 7 bases stayed unmatched. The CDR3 covers 14 residues. From germline, CDR1 is SGDLS and CDR2 YYNGEE.

The count of this clone is one. The chain carries TRBV7-6 and TRBJ2-5; D is perhaps TRBD2 (6 bases). The J call may be in error: the DNA end matches TRBJ2-7 better. Germline V CDR1 and CDR2: SGHVS, FNYEAQ. The CDR3 has 15 residues. The CDR3 protein is CASSLAGLRTYEQYF. CDR3 nucleotides: TGTGCCAGCAGCTTAGCGGGACTGAGGACCTACGAGCAGTACTTC.

CDR3 DNA: TGCGCCAGCGGCGGGCCGGTTGGCGCGAACACCGGGGAGCTGTTTTTT. Its translation is CASGGPVGANTGELFF. The V call is TRBV4-1, the J call TRBJ2-2; possibly TRBD2 for D (5 bases). This CDR3 has 16 residues. Germline CDR1 reads MGHRA; CDR2 reads YSYEKL. Trimming shortened V by 8 bases and J by 0 bases, and 16 bases separated the two germline ends.

The chain recombines TRBV6-5 with TRBJ1-1, with 7 bases identical to TRBD1. The CDR3 contains 13 residues. V shed 10 bases and J 4 bases; nucleotides not matched to a gene: 9. Germline V CDR1 and CDR2: MNHEY, SVGAGI. CDR3 loop: CATVRGRPTEAFF. CDR3 nucleotides: TGTGCCACGGTGAGGGGGCGTCCCACTGAAGCTTTCTTT.

The chain joins TRBV5-6 to TRBJ2-7; D possibly corresponds to TRBD1 (5 bases). CDR1 is SGHDT, CDR2 YYEEEE, per germline. This CDR3 is 13 amino acids long. V was cut by 4 bases and J by 2 bases, with 10 bases left in between. DNA for the CDR3: TGTGCCAGCAGCAACACAGGACCCTACGAGCAGTACTTC. It yields the protein CASSNTGPYEQYF.

The rearrangement links TRBV19 to TRBJ2-5, with D perhaps matching TRBD2 (5 bases). V was pared by 9 bases and J by 5 bases, with 16 bases between. The CDR3 has 13 residues. CDR1 is LNHDA, CDR2 SQIVND, per germline (reference sequence). Here the CDR3 reads CASSSRARETQYF. In DNA form, the CDR3 reads TGTGCCAGCTCTTCGAGGGCTAGGGAGACCCAGTACTTC.

This clone was recorded only once. The chain carries TRBV28 and TRBJ1-4; 7 bases match TRBD1. Per the germline V gene, CDR1 is MDHEN and CDR2 is SYDVKM. The V and J ends lost 5 bases and 1 base, in that order; junction bases with no gene match: 4. The CDR3 spans 15 residues. For the CDR3, the DNA is TGTGCCAGCAGTCGACAGGGTGGAACTAATGAAAAACTGTTTTTT. Residues: CASSRQGGTNEKLFF.

The chain uses TRBV7-3 and TRBJ2-5; the D is unclear. This CDR3 is built from 13 residues. V was pared by 3 bases and J by 5 bases, with 10 bases between. Germline V CDR1 and CDR2: SGHTA, FQGTGA. The CDR3 DNA reads TGTGCCAGCAGCTTCAGAGGAGAGGAGACCCAGTACTTC. Its translation is CASSFRGEETQYF.

The V and J genes are TRBV5-6 and TRBJ2-7; 10 nucleotides agree with TRBD2. The CDR3 is 16 amino acids. The V gene end was trimmed by 5 bases and the J gene end by 5 bases; junction bases not matched to a gene: 13. Germline assignment: CDR1 SGHDT and CDR2 YYEEEE. The chain's CDR3 is CASSWGGLAGDDEQYF. The CDR3 DNA sequence: TGTGCCAGCAGTTGGGGTGGGCTAGCGGGAGACGACGAGCAGTACTTC.

Here the CDR3 DNA reads TGTGCCAGCAGTGAAGCGCTTCCAGGGAAGGAGGCTTTCTTT. It specifies CASSEALPGKEAFF. V usage is TRBV2 and J usage is TRBJ1-1; D may be TRBD1 (5 bases). This CDR3 is 14 amino acids long. Germline CDR1 is SNHLY and CDR2 is FYNNEI. Trimming removed 0 bases at V and 11 bases at J, with 16 bases between.

This sequence joins TRBV28 and TRBJ2-1; D may be TRBD2 (5 bases). Per the germline V gene, CDR1 is MDHEN and CDR2 is SYDVKM. The CDR3 totals 13 residues. V lost 4 bases, J lost 12 bases, and 16 bases lay in between. The CDR3 coding sequence is TGTGCCAGCAGTTCGGTAAACGCCCGGGGGCAGTTCTTC. It translates to CASSSVNARGQFF.

This chain links TRBV11-2 with TRBJ2-1; 7 bases map to TRBD2. From germline, CDR1 is SGHAT and CDR2 FQNNGV. The J segment lost 5 bases and the V segment lost 5 bases, leaving 6 bases of the junction unmatched. CDR3 length equals 14 residues. The CDR3 bases are TGTGCCAGCAGCGCAGCGGGGCGGAACAATGAGCAGTTCTTC. Translation: CASSAAGRNNEQFF.

The rearrangement joins TRBV21-1 to TRBJ1-1; TRBD1 is taken as the D call from the table, unchecked against the DNA. TRBV21-1 is a documented pseudogene. The CDR3 is made up of 14 amino acids. CDR3 amino acids: CASSKAAVNTEAFF. The CDR3 DNA reads TGTGCCAGCAGCAAAGCGGCAGTGAACACTGAAGCTTTCTTT.

This chain uses TRBV6-1 with TRBJ2-5, with a tentative D call TRBD1 (5 bases). The CDR3 contains 12 residues. Trimming removed 7 bases at V and 2 bases at J, with 8 bases between. Germline lookup yields CDR1 MNHNS and CDR2 SASEGT. The CDR3 region is CASNRLQETQYF. DNA for the CDR3: TGTGCCAGCAACAGGTTGCAAGAGACCCAGTACTTC.

The chain uses TRBV5-1 and TRBJ2-7; D possibly corresponds to TRBD2 (6 bases). The CDR3 totals 15 residues. Germline V gene sequence: CDR1 SGHRS, CDR2 YFSETQ. V was clipped by 2 bases and J by 4 bases, with 16 bases between them. The chain's CDR3 is CASSFSSGREYEQYF. The CDR3 nucleotides read TGCGCCAGCAGCTTTTCGTCCGGGAGAGAGTACGAGCAGTACTTC.

This chain connects TRBV27 to TRBJ2-7; 11 bases are shared with TRBD2. The germline V gene encodes CDR1 MNHEY and CDR2 SMNVEV (reference sequence). Trimming removed 8 bases from V and 0 bases from J; junction bases left unmatched: 9. The CDR3 sequence is 16 residues long. The CDR3 DNA is TGTGCCAGCCATTCGGCTAGCGGGAGGTTCTCCTACGAGCAGTACTTC. Translated: CASHSASGRFSYEQYF.

The V and J genes are TRBV11-2 and TRBJ2-5, with D possibly being TRBD1 (6 bases). The V and J ends lost 5 bases and 5 bases respectively, with 18 bases between them. This CDR3 spans 15 amino acids. From germline, CDR1 is SGHAT and CDR2 FQNNGV. The CDR3 here is CASSTNRAGGETQYF. In DNA, the CDR3 is TGTGCCAGCAGCACGAACAGGGCCGGCGGGGAGACCCAGTACTTC.

This chain uses TRBV27 with TRBJ2-5; TRBD2 is a possible D gene (6 bases). This CDR3 is built from 17 residues. Germline V gives CDR1 MNHEY, CDR2 SMNVEV (reference sequence). Trimming removed 6 bases at V and 5 bases at J, with 25 bases between. CDR3 nucleotide sequence: TGTGCCAGCAGCGCAAGGTACAGCGGGTTCCGGGGGGAGACCCAGTACTTC. Amino acid sequence: CASSARYSGFRGETQYF.

V gene TRBV5-4 combines with J gene TRBJ2-1; TRBD2 matches 14 bases. In germline, CDR1 is SGHNT, CDR2 YYREEE (reference sequence). The CDR3 totals 14 residues. V trimming: 9 bases; J trimming: 8 bases; junction bases outside the gene matches: 7. CDR3 protein: CATRGTSGRYEQFF. The DNA for the CDR3 is TGTGCCACCCGGGGGACTAGCGGGAGATATGAGCAGTTCTTC.

The chain couples TRBV10-3 to TRBJ2-3; D may be TRBD2 (5 bases). V dropped 11 bases and J dropped 2 bases, with 17 bases sitting between them. This CDR3 is 14 amino acids long. CDR1 is ENHRY and CDR2 is SYGVKD in the germline V gene. This CDR3 is CASRVRELTDTQYF. CDR3 sequence (DNA): TGTGCCTCCCGCGTCCGGGAACTCACAGATACGCAGTATTTT.

J is TRBJ2-3 and V is TRBV6-5; 10 bases are shared with TRBD1. The germline CDR1 and CDR2 sequences are MNHEY and SVGAGI. This CDR3 spans 13 amino acids. The CDR3 protein is CGAGQGSGDTQYF. Here the CDR3 DNA reads TGTGGAGCGGGACAGGGGTCGGGAGATACGCAGTATTTT.

The chain links TRBV19 to TRBJ2-7; maybe TRBD1 (6 bases). Trimming pared 2 bases from V and 4 bases from J, leaving 12 bases between. Per germline, CDR1 LNHDA and CDR2 SQIVND (reference sequence). The CDR3 contains 14 residues. The CDR3 sequence is CASSILGTRYEQYF. The CDR3, as DNA: TGTGCCAGTAGTATACTCGGGACAAGATACGAGCAGTACTTC.

The chain uses TRBV5-8 and TRBJ1-4, with TRBD1 identical over 7 bases. V dropped 2 bases and J dropped 5; count of bases not matched to a gene: 3. CDR1 and CDR2 (germline): SGHTS, YDEGEE. This CDR3 spans 14 amino acids. The CDR3 DNA is TGTGCCAGCAGCTTAGGGGGCCAGAATGAAAAACTGTTTTTT. Translation: CASSLGGQNEKLFF.

The chain is built from TRBV7-2 and TRBJ2-7, with TRBD2 matching 8 bases. Trimming at V came to 4 bases and at J to 4 bases, leaving 9 bases not matched to a gene. Germline V gene sequence: CDR1 SGHTA, CDR2 FQGNSA. This CDR3 is 15 amino acids long. The CDR3 region is CASSSTAGEVYEQYF. The CDR3 nucleotides read TGTGCCAGCAGCTCCACAGCGGGAGAGGTGTACGAGCAGTACTTC.

V is TRBV27 and J is TRBJ2-3; D is ambiguous. The CDR3 sequence is 14 residues long. Deletions cut 6 bases from V and 3 bases from J, with 13 bases between. Germline V gives CDR1 MNHEY, CDR2 SMNVEV (reference sequence). CDR3 nucleotides: TGTGCCAGCAGGTCCCGAGGTGGGACAGATACGCAGTATTTT. Translation gives CASRSRGGTDTQYF.

V usage is TRBV6-6 and J usage is TRBJ1-3; D gene ambiguous. V gave up 8 bases and J gave up 1 base, with 12 bases separating them. Germline assignment: CDR1 MNHNY and CDR2 SVGAGI (reference sequence). The CDR3 length is 14 residues. DNA for the CDR3: TGTGCCAGCGTCATAGGGAGATCTGGAAACACCATATATTTT. Translation gives CASVIGRSGNTIYF.

V is TRBV30 and J is TRBJ2-7, with D maybe TRBD2 (6 bases). There are 11 residues in the CDR3. CDR1 is GTSNPN and CDR2 is SVGIG in the germline V gene (reference sequence). Trimming pared 4 bases from V and 6 bases from J, leaving 10 bases between. The CDR3 nucleotides read TGTGCCTGGACGGGGGACGGCGAGCAGTACTTC. It translates to CAWTGDGEQYF.

The J gene is TRBJ2-5, the V gene TRBV28, with D possibly matching TRBD2 (5 bases). The V gene lost 3 bases and the J gene lost 5 bases, with 13 bases spanning the gap. Germline lookup yields CDR1 MDHEN and CDR2 SYDVKM. This CDR3 contains 14 residues. The CDR3 protein is CASSFTASPETQYF. CDR3 in DNA: TGTGCCAGCAGTTTCACTGCTAGCCCTGAGACCCAGTACTTC.